This T cell receptor (beta chain) was identified during a study of OX40 agonist ivuxolimab in advanced cancers. Looking at the study overall: Partial responses were achieved by three patients, one with hepatocellular carcinoma and two with cutaneous melanoma.

Only a few counts were recorded for this clone. Its antigen is unidentified. CDR3 length: 15 amino acids. The germline V gene has CDR1 MGHDK and CDR2 SYGVNS. Trimming removed 5 bases from V and 0 bases from J, with 10 bases in between. If patients had autoimmune disease history or systemic immunosuppression, they were excluded. Study conclusions and caveats: More expanded clones were seen, on average, in CD8+ T cells than in CD4+. Expanded peripheral T-cell antigen specificity went undetermined.

The assay was immunoSEQ multiplex PCR, and TCRdb's table has in-frame clones only and misses some. The sample has around 15,000 clones; about four fifths are singletons. The sequence was obtained from an adult with an advanced solid tumor such as melanoma, head and neck, liver or kidney cancer. J is TRBJ1-4 and V is TRBV25-1; the D is unclear. This specimen was CD4+ or CD8+ T cells sorted from blood, taken in a trial of the OX40 agonist ivuxolimab. The CDR3 DNA is TGTGCCAGCAGTCCGACTTTGACAACTAATGAAAAACTGTTTTTT. It encodes CASSPTLTTNEKLFF.